This T cell receptor beta chain emerged from a study of OX40 agonist ivuxolimab in advanced cancers. Clones were read by immunoSEQ multiplex PCR, and TCRdb kept only the in-frame ones, dropping some. The table records tens of thousands of clones, just under 90% of them present only once. People who had autoimmune disease history or systemic immunosuppression were excluded. CDR3 size: 16 residues. Germline V gene lookup returns CDR1 LNHNV and CDR2 YYDKDF (reference sequence). V lost 2 bases, J lost 0 bases, and 8 bases lay in between. This sequence joins TRBV15 and TRBJ2-6, with D uncertain. This material consisted of CD4+ or CD8+ T cells sorted from blood, taken in a trial of the OX40 agonist ivuxolimab. The clonotype comes from an adult with an advanced solid tumor such as melanoma, head and neck, liver or kidney cancer. The CDR3 sequence: CATSRRDFSGANVLTF. CDR3 coding DNA: TGTGCCACCAGCAGAAGGGATTTCTCTGGGGCCAACGTCCTGACTTTC.